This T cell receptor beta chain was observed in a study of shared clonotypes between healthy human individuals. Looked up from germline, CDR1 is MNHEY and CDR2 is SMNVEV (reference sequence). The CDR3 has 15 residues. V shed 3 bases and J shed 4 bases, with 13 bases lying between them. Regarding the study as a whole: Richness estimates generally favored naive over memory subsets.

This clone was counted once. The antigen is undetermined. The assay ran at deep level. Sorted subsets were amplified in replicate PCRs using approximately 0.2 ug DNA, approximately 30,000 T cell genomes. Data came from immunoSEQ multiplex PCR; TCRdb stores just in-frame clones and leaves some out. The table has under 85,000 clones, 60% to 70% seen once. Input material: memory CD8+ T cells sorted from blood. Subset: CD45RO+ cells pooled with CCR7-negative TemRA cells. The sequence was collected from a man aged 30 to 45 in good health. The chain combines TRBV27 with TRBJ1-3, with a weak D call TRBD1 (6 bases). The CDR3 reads CASSFRAGVGNTIYF. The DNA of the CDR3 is TGTGCCAGCAGTTTTAGGGCAGGGGTCGGAAACACCATATATTTT.